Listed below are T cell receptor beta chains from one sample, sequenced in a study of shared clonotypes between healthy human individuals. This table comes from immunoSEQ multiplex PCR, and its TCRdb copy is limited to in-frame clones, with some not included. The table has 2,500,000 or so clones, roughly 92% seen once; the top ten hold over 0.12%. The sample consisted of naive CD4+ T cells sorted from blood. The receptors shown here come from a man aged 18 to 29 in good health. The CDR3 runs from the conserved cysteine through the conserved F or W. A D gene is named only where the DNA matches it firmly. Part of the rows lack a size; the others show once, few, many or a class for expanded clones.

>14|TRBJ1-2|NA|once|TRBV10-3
TGTGCCATCAGTGAGTCAAGAGGGATTGAGGGCTACACCTTC
CAISESRGIEGYTF
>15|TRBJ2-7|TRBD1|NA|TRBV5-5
TGTGCCAGCACCTTTGCAACAGGGGGTTCCTACGAGCAGTACTTC
CASTFATGGSYEQYF
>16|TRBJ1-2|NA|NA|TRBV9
TGTGCCAGCAGCAGCCCCCACGTATGGTCTTCCTTTGGCTACACCTTC
CASSSPHVWSSFGYTF
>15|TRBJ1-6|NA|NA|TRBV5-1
TGCGCCAGCAGCGCAACAGGACCCTATAATTCACCCCTCCACTTT
CASSATGPYNSPLHF
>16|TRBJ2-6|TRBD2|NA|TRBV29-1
TGCAGCGGTGGGGCTAGCGGGAGGGTTGGGACCAACGTCCTGACTTTC
CSGGASGRVGTNVLTF
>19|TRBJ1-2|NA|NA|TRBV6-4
TGTGCCAGCAGTGACTCGAGTCGTGGAAAGGGGCCCCGTGTTACTGGCTACACCTTC
CASSDSSRGKGPRVTGYTF
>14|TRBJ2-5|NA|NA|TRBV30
TGTGCCTGGAGTGTTGGCGGGGACCAAGAGACCCAGTACTTC
CAWSVGGDQETQYF
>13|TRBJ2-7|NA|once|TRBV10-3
TGTGCCATCGGGCAGGCGGGTCCCTACGAGCAGTACTTC
CAIGQAGPYEQYF
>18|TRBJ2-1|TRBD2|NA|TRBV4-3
TGCGCCAGCAAAGAACTAGCGGGAGGAATCCTCTCCTACAATGAGCAGTTCTTC
CASKELAGGILSYNEQFF
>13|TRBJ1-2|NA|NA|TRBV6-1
TGTGCCAGCACCCCGACAGCGAACTATGGCTACACCTTC
CASTPTANYGYTF
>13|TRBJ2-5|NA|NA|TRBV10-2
TGCGCCAGCAAGTGGGCAGGGGAAGAGACCCAGTACTTC
CASKWAGEETQYF
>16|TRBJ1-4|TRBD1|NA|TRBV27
TGTGCCAGCAGTCTCCGGACAGGGTCGGCTAATGAAAAACTGTTTTTT
CASSLRTGSANEKLFF
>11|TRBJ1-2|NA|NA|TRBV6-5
TGTGCCACCGTCGATGACTATGGCTACACCTTC
CATVDDYGYTF
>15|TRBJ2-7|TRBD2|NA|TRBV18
TGTGCCAGCTCACCTTACGGCGGGAGTCTATACGAGCAGTACTTC
CASSPYGGSLYEQYF
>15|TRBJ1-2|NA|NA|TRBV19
TGTGCCAGTAGTCAATTGGGAACAGGGAAGTATGGCTACACCTTC
CASSQLGTGKYGYTF
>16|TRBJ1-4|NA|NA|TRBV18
TGTGCCAGCTCACCAATACTCGGAGTAACTAATGAAAAACTGTTTTTT
CASSPILGVTNEKLFF
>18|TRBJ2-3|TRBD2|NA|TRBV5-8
TGTGCCAGCAGCTTCGGGACTAGCAGAAAACCCAACACAGATACGCAGTATTTT
CASSFGTSRKPNTDTQYF
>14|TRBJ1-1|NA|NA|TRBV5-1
TGCGCCAGCAGCTTCGGAGGCTCCAACACTGAAGCTTTCTTT
CASSFGGSNTEAFF
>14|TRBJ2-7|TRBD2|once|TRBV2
TGTGCCAGCAGTGAAGTAGCGGGGGGCTACGAGCAGTACTTC
CASSEVAGGYEQYF
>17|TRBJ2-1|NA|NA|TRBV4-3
TGCGCCAGCAGCCAAGACTGGGGAACCAACTCCTACAATGAGCAGTTCTTC
CASSQDWGTNSYNEQFF
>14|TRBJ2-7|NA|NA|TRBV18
TGTGCCAGCTCACCGGGACGGAGCTCCTACGAGCAGTACTTC
CASSPGRSSYEQYF
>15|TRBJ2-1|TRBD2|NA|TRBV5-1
TGCGCCAGCAGCGTAACGACTAGCTCTTACAATGAGCAGTTCTTC
CASSVTTSSYNEQFF
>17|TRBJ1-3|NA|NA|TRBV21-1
TGTGCCAGCAGTACAGGGGGTTGCTTTCTCTCTGGAAACACCATATATTTT
CASSTGGCFLSGNTIYF
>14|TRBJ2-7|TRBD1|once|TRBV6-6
TGTGCCAGCAGCCTAGGCGGTGGGACAGACGAGCAGTACTTC
CASSLGGGTDEQYF
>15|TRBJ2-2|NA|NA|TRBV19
TGTGCCACCCGAAGGGGGGATGCGAACACCGGGGAGCTGTTTTTT
CATRRGDANTGELFF
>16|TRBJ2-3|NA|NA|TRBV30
TGTGCCTGGAGTCCGGCGGCGGGCCTAATCACAGATACGCAGTATTTT
CAWSPAAGLITDTQYF
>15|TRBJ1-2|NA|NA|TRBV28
TGTGCCAGCAGCCGCGGAGGGGTAAATAACTATGGCTACACCTTC
CASSRGGVNNYGYTF
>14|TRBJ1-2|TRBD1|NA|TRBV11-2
TGTGCCAGCACCCCCGGACAGGGCAACTATGGCTACACCTTC
CASTPGQGNYGYTF
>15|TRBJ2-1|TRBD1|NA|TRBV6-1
TGTGCCAGCAGTGGGGGACAGGGGCTGGGGAATGAGCAGTTCTTC
CASSGGQGLGNEQFF
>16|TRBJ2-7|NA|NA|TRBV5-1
TGCGCCAGCAGCTTGGGAGAGGCAGGGAAAACCTACGAGCAGTACTTC
CASSLGEAGKTYEQYF
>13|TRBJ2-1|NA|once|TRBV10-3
TGTGCCATCAGTGAAGGGAGTCAACCCGAGCAGTTCTTC
CAISEGSQPEQFF
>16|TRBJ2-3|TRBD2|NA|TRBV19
TGTGCCAGTAGTATAGGTAGCGGGACTAGCACAGATACGCAGTATTTT
CASSIGSGTSTDTQYF
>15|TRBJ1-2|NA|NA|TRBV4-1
TGCGCCAGCAGCCCCACTGCGGGGGGCACCTATGGCTACACCTTC
CASSPTAGGTYGYTF
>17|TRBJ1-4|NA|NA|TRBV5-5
TGTGCCAGCAGCTTGTCGCCCGGGCTGGGGGGAAATGAAAAACTGTTTTTT
CASSLSPGLGGNEKLFF
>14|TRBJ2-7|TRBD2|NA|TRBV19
TGTGCCAGTAGTCCCGGCGGGGGCTCCTACGAGCAGTACTTC
CASSPGGGSYEQYF
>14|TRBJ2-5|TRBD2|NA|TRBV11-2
TGTGCCAGCAGCCTGACTAGCGGACAAGAGACCCAGTACTTC
CASSLTSGQETQYF
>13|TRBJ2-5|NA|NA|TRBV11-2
TGTGCCAGCAGCGGCAGGGGGGAGGAGACCCAGTACTTC
CASSGRGEETQYF
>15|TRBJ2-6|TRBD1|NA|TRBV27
TGTGCCAGCAGTTCGACAGGGGCTGGGGCCAACGTCCTGACTTTC
CASSSTGAGANVLTF
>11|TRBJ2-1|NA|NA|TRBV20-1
TGCAGTGCTAGCGGGAGTTTTGAGCAGTTCTTC
CSASGSFEQFF
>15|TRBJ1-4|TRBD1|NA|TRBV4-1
TGCGCCAGCAGCCAGACCGGGACAGGAGAAAATGTTCCGTTTTTT
CASSQTGTGENVPFF
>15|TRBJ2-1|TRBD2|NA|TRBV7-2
TGTGCCAGCAGCGAAGGAGGGCTAGCGGGCTATGAGCAGTTCTTC
CASSEGGLAGYEQFF
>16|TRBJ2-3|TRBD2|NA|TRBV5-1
TGCGCCAGCAGCTTGGGCGCTAGCGGGAGGCCAGATACGCAGTATTTT
CASSLGASGRPDTQYF